This TCR beta chain derives from a study of T cell responses to AZD1222 COVID-19 vaccine (dated by TCRdb to the early 2020s). Describing the broader study: AZD1222 recipients given second doses at about 4 weeks or at about 12 weeks were pooled, since spike-specific TCR depth and breadth were not found to differ between the two schedules. Trial participants were enrolled into age subgroups of 18-55, 56-69 and 70-plus years, which contained around 140, 26 and 57 TCR-sequenced participants, respectively. TCR sequencing covered 230 to 250 trial participants: approximately 200 given two doses of AZD1222 and around 26 given two doses of MenACWY control vaccine. Overall results and qualifications from the work: Reportedly, close to half of the unique spike-specific TCRs recognized epitopes lying outside the regions that are mutated in the B.1.351 and B.1.1.7 variants. Vaccine-associated CD4 TCRs spanned the whole spike protein, with dominant responses in regions 160-218 and 743-854. A significant rise in spike-specific TCR breadth and depth was observed after two AZD1222 doses relative to day 0 and relative to MenACWY recipients. Because no day 14 peak-response samples were available, repertoires were characterized only after the peak T cell response. Participants were mostly white British, with more females than males. The authors suggested clonal diversity may have been underestimated. Conclusions about previously exposed vaccinees are limited, since just 6 or 7 AZD1222 recipients were seropositive for SARS-CoV-2 at baseline. In the small 56-69-year group, the increase in depth fell short of significance, most likely because of low power.

The time point label of this sample denotes: baseline before first vaccination. Samples from vaccinated people were obtained from the UK trials COV001 and COV002, which included a single-blind randomized controlled phase 2/3 trial of AZD1222 (ChAdOx1 nCoV-19) in healthy adults. For TCRbeta chain sequencing, PBMC samples from trial participants were taken at day 0 and at day 28 after the second dose. The CDR3 holds 17 amino acids from the cysteine to the phenylalanine. The read is trimmed to its CDR3 DNA, 51 bases read in frame from base 1. Trimming removed 3 bases from V and 6 bases from J, leaving 21 bases between the germline ends. CDR1 and CDR2, per the germline V gene, are MDHEN and SYDVKM. The CDR3 regions of human TCRbeta chains were subjected to immunosequencing. The paper's processing steps were these. TCRs in the repertoires were compared against a reference library of SARS-CoV-2-specific TCRs that had been generated with the MIRA antigen-specificity platform. Breadth was defined as the fraction of unique TCRs that were SARS-CoV-2-associated, and depth was defined as the fraction of total T cells that were SARS-CoV-2-associated. Using the MIRA data, each spike-specific TCR was assigned both to the spike region to which the TCR was reactive and to a CD4 or CD8 class. Log10-transformed breadth and depth values were compared by one-way ANOVA with Sidak's multiple comparisons tests. What TCRdb holds here is the immuneACCESS table cut down to in-frame rearrangements. Part of the clones is not present; checked against another copy, under half of the missing clones reflect an unresolved V gene, and the others are unexplained. Clone size and V and J calls were adopted from that table, with D and trimming inferred from the DNA. This sample gives roughly 150,000 clones in total; around 91% of them show up just once. 5% of the sample belongs to the ten largest clones.

This clone was observed once. It has no known antigen specificity. No much larger clone is present one base from it, and per-base qualities are unavailable. Here the chain combines TRBV28 and TRBJ2-1, with the identity of the D gene unclear. The sequence came from an adult in good health. Source: peripheral blood, taken on day 0 of AZD1222 vaccination. Here the CDR3 is given as CASSFRLVSNLGNEQFF. In nucleotide form, the sequence is TGTGCCAGCAGTTTTAGGCTGGTCTCCAACTTGGGCAATGAGCAGTTCTTC.